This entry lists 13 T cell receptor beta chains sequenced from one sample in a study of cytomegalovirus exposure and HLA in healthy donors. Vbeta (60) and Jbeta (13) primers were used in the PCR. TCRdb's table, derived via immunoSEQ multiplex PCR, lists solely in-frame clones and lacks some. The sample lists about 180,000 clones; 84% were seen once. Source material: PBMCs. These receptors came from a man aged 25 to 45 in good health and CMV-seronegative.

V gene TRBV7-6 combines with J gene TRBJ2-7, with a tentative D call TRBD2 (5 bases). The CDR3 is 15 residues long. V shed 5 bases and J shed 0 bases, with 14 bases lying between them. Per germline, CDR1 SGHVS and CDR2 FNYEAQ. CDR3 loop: CASSPEAESSYEQYF. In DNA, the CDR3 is TGTGCCAGCAGCCCTGAAGCGGAAAGCTCCTACGAGCAGTACTTC.

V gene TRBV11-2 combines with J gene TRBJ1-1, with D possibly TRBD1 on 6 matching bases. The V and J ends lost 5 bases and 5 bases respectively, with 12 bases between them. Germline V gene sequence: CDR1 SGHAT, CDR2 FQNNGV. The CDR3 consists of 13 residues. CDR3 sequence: CASSLLQGTEAFF. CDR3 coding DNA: TGTGCCAGCAGCCTTCTCCAGGGGACTGAAGCTTTCTTT.

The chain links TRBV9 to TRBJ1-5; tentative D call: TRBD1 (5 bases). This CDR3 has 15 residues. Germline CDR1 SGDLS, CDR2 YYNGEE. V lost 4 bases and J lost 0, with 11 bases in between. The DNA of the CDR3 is TGTGCCAGCAGCCGGGACTCCCTTAGCAATCAGCCCCAGCATTTT. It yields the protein CASSRDSLSNQPQHF.

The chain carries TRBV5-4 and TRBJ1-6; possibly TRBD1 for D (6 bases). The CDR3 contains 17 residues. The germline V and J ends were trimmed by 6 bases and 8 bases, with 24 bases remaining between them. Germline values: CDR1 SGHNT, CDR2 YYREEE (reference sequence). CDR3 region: CASKGTGTRASDSPLHF. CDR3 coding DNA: TGTGCCAGCAAAGGAACAGGGACGAGGGCTTCTGATTCACCCCTCCACTTT.

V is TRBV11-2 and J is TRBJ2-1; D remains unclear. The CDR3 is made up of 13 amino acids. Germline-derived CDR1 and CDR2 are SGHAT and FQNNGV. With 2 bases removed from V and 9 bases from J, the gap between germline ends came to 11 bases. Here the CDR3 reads CASSLSPGAEQFF. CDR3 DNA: TGTGCCAGCAGCTTATCGCCGGGTGCTGAGCAGTTCTTC.

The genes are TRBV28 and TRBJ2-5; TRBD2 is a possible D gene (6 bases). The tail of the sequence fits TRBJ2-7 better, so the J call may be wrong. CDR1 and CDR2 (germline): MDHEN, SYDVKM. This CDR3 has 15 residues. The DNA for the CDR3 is TGTGCCAGCTCAAAGCCGGGAGAGAAGGGGTACGAGCAGTACTTC. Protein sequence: CASSKPGEKGYEQYF.

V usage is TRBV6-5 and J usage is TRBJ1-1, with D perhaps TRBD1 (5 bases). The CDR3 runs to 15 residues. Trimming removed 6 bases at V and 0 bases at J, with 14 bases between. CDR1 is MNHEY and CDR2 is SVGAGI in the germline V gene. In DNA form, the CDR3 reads TGTGCCAGCAGCCGACAGATACCCATGAACACTGAAGCTTTCTTT. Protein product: CASSRQIPMNTEAFF.

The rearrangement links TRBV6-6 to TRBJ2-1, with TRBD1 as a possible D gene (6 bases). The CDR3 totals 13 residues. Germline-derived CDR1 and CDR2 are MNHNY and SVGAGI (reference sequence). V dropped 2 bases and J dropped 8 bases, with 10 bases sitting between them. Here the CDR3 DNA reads TGTGCCAGCAGTTACGGTACAGGGTATGAGCAGTTCTTC. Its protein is CASSYGTGYEQFF.

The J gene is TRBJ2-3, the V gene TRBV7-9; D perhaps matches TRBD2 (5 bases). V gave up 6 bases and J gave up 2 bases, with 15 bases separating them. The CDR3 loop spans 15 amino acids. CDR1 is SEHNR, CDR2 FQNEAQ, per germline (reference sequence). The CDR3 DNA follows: TGTGCCAGCAGTCCCGGGGATAGCGCCACAGATACGCAGTATTTT. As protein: CASSPGDSATDTQYF.

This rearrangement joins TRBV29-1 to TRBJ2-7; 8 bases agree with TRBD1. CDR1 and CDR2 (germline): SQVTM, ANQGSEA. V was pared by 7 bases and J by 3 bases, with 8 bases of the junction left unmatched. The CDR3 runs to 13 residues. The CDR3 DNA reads TGCAGCGCAGACAGGGGAGAAGGCTACGAGCAGTACTTC. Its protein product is CSADRGEGYEQYF.

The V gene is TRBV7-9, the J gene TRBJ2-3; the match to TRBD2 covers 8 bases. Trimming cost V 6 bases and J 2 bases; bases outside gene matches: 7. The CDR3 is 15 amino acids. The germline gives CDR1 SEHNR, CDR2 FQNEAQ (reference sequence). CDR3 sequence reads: CASRNGLADTDTQYF. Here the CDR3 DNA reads TGTGCCAGCAGAAACGGACTAGCTGACACAGATACGCAGTATTTT.

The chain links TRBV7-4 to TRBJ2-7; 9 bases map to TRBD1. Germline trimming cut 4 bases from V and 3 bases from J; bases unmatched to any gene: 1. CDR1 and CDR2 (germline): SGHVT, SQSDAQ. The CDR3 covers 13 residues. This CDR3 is CASSSDRGYEQYF. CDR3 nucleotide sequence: TGTGCCAGCAGCTCGGACAGGGGCTACGAGCAGTACTTC.

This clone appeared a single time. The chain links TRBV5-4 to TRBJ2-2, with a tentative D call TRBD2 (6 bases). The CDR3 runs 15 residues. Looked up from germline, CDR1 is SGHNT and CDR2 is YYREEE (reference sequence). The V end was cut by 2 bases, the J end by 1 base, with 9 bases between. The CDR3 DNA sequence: TGTGCCAGCAGCTTAGGCGGGAAGAACACCGGGGAGCTGTTTTTT. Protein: CASSLGGKNTGELFF.